The 25 T cell receptor beta chains below all came from one sample that was sequenced in a study of siplizumab effects on memory and regulatory T cells. Produced via immunoSEQ multiplex PCR; TCRdb's table is partial and in-frame only. The sample shows 94,000 or so clones, around 95% of them seen only once. The specimen sequenced was naive CD4+ T cells sorted from blood. These receptors originate from a human donor in good health.

The chain is built from TRBV7-2 and TRBJ1-1; D uncertain. The V end lost 2 bases, the J end lost 3 bases, and 16 bases lay between the germline ends. The V gene's germline CDR1 is SGHTA and CDR2 FQGNSA. This CDR3 region has 16 residues. The chain's CDR3 is CASSLQASSPHTEAFF. The CDR3 DNA sequence: TGTGCCAGCAGCTTACAGGCTAGTTCGCCTCACACTGAAGCTTTCTTT. The full variable domain, with the rest looked up from reference TRBV7-2 and TRBJ1-1, is GAGVSQSPSNKVTEKGKDVELRCDPISGHTALYWYRQSLGQGLEFLIYFQGNSAPDKSGLPSDRFSAERTGGSVSTLTIQRTQQEDSAVYLCASSLQASSPHTEAFFGQGTRLTVV.

The chain joins TRBV19 to TRBJ2-3; 8 positions agree with TRBD1. With 4 bases clipped from V and 1 base from J, the junction kept 1 base outside the gene matches. Germline V lookup: CDR1 LNHDA, CDR2 SQIVND (reference sequence). The CDR3 is 14 amino acids. CDR3 nucleotide sequence: TGTGCCAGTAGTACGACAGGGGGCACAGATACGCAGTATTTT. Translated, it gives CASSTTGGTDTQYF.

The genes are TRBV2 and TRBJ2-5; D is uncertain. The V end lost 4 bases, the J end lost 5 bases, and 5 bases lay between the germline ends. Looked up from germline, CDR1 is SNHLY and CDR2 is FYNNEI. The CDR3 sequence is 11 residues long. The DNA of the CDR3 is TGTGCCAGCAGTGCCCACGAGACCCAGTACTTC. This codes for CASSAHETQYF.

This chain joins TRBV6-5 and TRBJ1-5; the D is unclear. V lost 0 bases and J 0 bases, leaving 3 bases between the germline ends. The V gene's germline CDR1 is MNHEY and CDR2 SVGAGI. The CDR3 is made up of 14 amino acids. DNA for the CDR3: TGTGCCAGCAGTTACTCGAATAGCAATCAGCCCCAGCATTTT. It is translated as CASSYSNSNQPQHF.

The gene calls are TRBV7-3 and TRBJ2-2; TRBD1 agrees at 7 bases. After removal of 2 bases from V and 4 bases from J, the junction contained 13 bases not matched to a gene. The CDR3 sequence is 18 residues long. CDR1 and CDR2 (germline): SGHTA, FQGTGA. CDR3 coding DNA: TGTGCCAGCAGCTTACTGGGGACAGTCCCCGTTGTCACCGGGGAGCTGTTTTTT. This sequence encodes CASSLLGTVPVVTGELFF.

The genes are TRBV25-1 and TRBJ2-4; D might be TRBD2 (5 bases). Trimming took off 8 bases at V and 6 bases at J, with 17 bases between the two ends. Germline CDR1 MGHDK, CDR2 SYGVNS. This CDR3 spans 14 amino acids. CDR3 loop: CASGEGGKGNIQYF. The CDR3 DNA reads as TGTGCCAGCGGGGAAGGAGGCAAGGGAAACATTCAGTACTTC.

This rearrangement joins TRBV12-5 to TRBJ2-1, with 9 positions matching TRBD1. V lost 5 bases and J lost 1; bases outside the gene matches: 9. Germline V gene sequence: CDR1 LGHNT, CDR2 FRNRAP. There are 17 residues in the CDR3. The CDR3: CASGDPGQGISYNEQFF. The CDR3 region has the DNA TGTGCTAGTGGTGACCCGGGACAGGGTATATCCTACAATGAGCAGTTCTTC.

The J gene is TRBJ1-5, the V gene TRBV11-2, with unresolved D. The V gene's germline CDR1 is SGHAT and CDR2 FQNNGV. The germline V and J ends were trimmed by 4 bases and 0 bases, with 7 bases remaining between them. This CDR3 comprises 14 residues. The CDR3 is CASSSGYSNQPQHF. In DNA, the CDR3 is TGTGCCAGCAGCTCAGGTTATAGCAATCAGCCCCAGCATTTT.

The chain carries TRBV6-1 and TRBJ2-5; 9 positions match TRBD1. Per the germline V gene, CDR1 is MNHNS and CDR2 is SASEGT. The CDR3 runs to 13 residues. J gave up 7 bases and V 4 bases, and 4 bases lay outside the gene matches. CDR3 residues: CASSGGQGGTQYF. CDR3 DNA: TGTGCCAGCAGTGGGGGACAGGGAGGGACCCAGTACTTC.

V is TRBV30 and J is TRBJ1-4, with 7 bases lining up with TRBD1. CDR3 length equals 17 residues. Germline V gene sequence: CDR1 GTSNPN, CDR2 SVGIG (reference sequence). V lost 4 bases and J lost 4; bases outside the gene matches: 15. In DNA, the CDR3 is TGTGCCTGGACTAGACCCAGACAGGGAGGGCTTAATGAAAAACTGTTTTTT. Translated: CAWTRPRQGGLNEKLFF.

V usage is TRBV19 and J usage is TRBJ1-4, with 7 bases identical to TRBD1. Unmatched junction bases numbered 8, after V lost 6 bases and J lost 7 bases. CDR1 is LNHDA and CDR2 is SQIVND in the germline V gene (reference sequence). This CDR3 spans 14 amino acids. Here the CDR3 reads CASSPDRAVEKLFF. The CDR3 bases are TGTGCCAGTAGCCCTGACAGGGCGGTTGAAAAACTGTTTTTT.

The chain has TRBV27 and TRBJ2-3, with 10 nucleotides matching TRBD1. This CDR3 is 16 amino acids long. Germline trimming cut 6 bases from V and 2 bases from J; bases unmatched to any gene: 8. CDR1 MNHEY and CDR2 SMNVEV come from the germline V gene (reference sequence). The CDR3 DNA reads TGTGCCAGCAGCCAATACGGGACAGGGGACACAGATACGCAGTATTTT. Its protein is CASSQYGTGDTDTQYF.

The CDR3 sequence: CATNGGSETQYF. The CDR3 DNA is TGTGCCACCAACGGGGGTTCGGAGACCCAGTACTTC. The chain uses TRBV7-9 and TRBJ2-5, with D tentatively TRBD2 (6 bases). The CDR3 length is 12 residues. Trimming cost V 10 bases and J 5 bases, with 14 bases left between them. Germline CDR1 and CDR2: SEHNR and FQNEAQ (reference sequence).

The gene calls are TRBV27 and TRBJ1-5; 8 nucleotides align to TRBD1. The CDR3 extends over 14 amino acids. Trimming took 5 bases from V and 5 from J; bases not matched to a gene: 5. The germline gives CDR1 MNHEY, CDR2 SMNVEV (reference sequence). The CDR3 reads CASSPTTGDQPQHF. CDR3 DNA: TGTGCCAGCAGTCCAACGACAGGGGATCAGCCCCAGCATTTT.

The chain combines TRBV5-1 with TRBJ2-1, with D maybe TRBD2 (5 bases). Trimming took 2 bases from V and 0 from J, leaving 9 bases between them. This CDR3 is built from 15 residues. The germline gives CDR1 SGHRS, CDR2 YFSETQ. Here the CDR3 reads CASSLAVSSYNEQFF. In DNA form, the CDR3 reads TGCGCCAGCAGCTTAGCGGTGAGCTCCTACAATGAGCAGTTCTTC.

This chain connects TRBV20-1 to TRBJ2-1; the D is unclear. Trimming pared 2 bases from V and 7 bases from J, leaving 6 bases between. The length of the CDR3 is 11 residues. Germline lookup yields CDR1 DFQATT and CDR2 SNEGSKA (reference sequence). CDR3 protein: CSARTWNEQFF. Here the CDR3 DNA reads TGCAGTGCTAGAACGTGGAATGAGCAGTTCTTC.

This rearrangement joins TRBV5-4 to TRBJ2-1, with 16 bases fitting TRBD2. The length of the CDR3 is 16 residues. V dropped 4 bases and J dropped 7; count of bases not matched to a gene: 5. Per germline, CDR1 SGHNT and CDR2 YYREEE (reference sequence). In DNA, the CDR3 is TGTGCCAGCAGCCTGGGACTAGCGGGGGGGCAGAATGAGCAGTTCTTC. This sequence encodes CASSLGLAGGQNEQFF.

This chain joins TRBV6-1 and TRBJ2-6; the D gene could be TRBD1 or TRBD2 (5 bases each). This CDR3 comprises 15 residues. Looked up from germline, CDR1 is MNHNS and CDR2 is SASEGT. Trimming removed 1 base at V and 4 bases at J, with 8 bases between. The CDR3 bases are TGTGCCAGCAGTGAAGGAGGGGCCGGGGCCAACGTCCTGACTTTC. This encodes CASSEGGAGANVLTF.

V and J are TRBV10-3 and TRBJ1-2; TRBD1 is a possible D gene (5 bases). The CDR3 loop spans 14 amino acids. The germline V gene has CDR1 ENHRY and CDR2 SYGVKD. Trimming shortened V by 0 bases and J by 9 bases, and 14 bases separated the two germline ends. CDR3 in DNA: TGTGCCATCAGTGAGTCGGGAGAGGGGTTGCGCTACACCTTC. Its translation: CAISESGEGLRYTF.

V is TRBV6-5 and J is TRBJ1-2; 8 bases line up with TRBD1. Germline assignment: CDR1 MNHEY and CDR2 SVGAGI. This CDR3 is 13 amino acids long. Unmatched junction bases numbered 9, after V lost 8 bases and J lost 7 bases. CDR3 sequence (DNA): TGTGCCAGCCGAGAGGACAGGGTCAGTGGCTACACCTTC. This encodes CASREDRVSGYTF.

The count of this clone is one. The chain joins TRBV9 to TRBJ1-4, with TRBD1 identical over 7 bases. The CDR3 sequence is 14 residues long. J was trimmed by 5 bases and V by 4 bases; bases with no gene match: 5. The germline V gene encodes CDR1 SGDLS and CDR2 YYNGEE. The CDR3 DNA is TGTGCCAGCAGCCTGGGACAGTTAAATGAAAAACTGTTTTTT. Protein product: CASSLGQLNEKLFF.

This sequence joins TRBV6-1 and TRBJ1-6, with a possible D match to TRBD1 (6 bases). Germline-derived CDR1 and CDR2 are MNHNS and SASEGT. Trimming pared 6 bases from V and 0 bases from J, leaving 9 bases between. This CDR3 comprises 15 residues. This CDR3 is CASSRTDSYNSPLHF. Written as DNA, the CDR3 is TGTGCCAGCAGCCGGACAGACTCCTATAATTCACCCCTCCACTTT.

The chain combines TRBV2 with TRBJ1-6; D possibly corresponds to TRBD1 (5 bases). The germline V gene has CDR1 SNHLY and CDR2 FYNNEI. V was clipped by 6 bases and J by 5 bases, with 8 bases between them. The CDR3 is 13 residues long. CDR3 sequence (DNA): TGTGCCAGCAGGACAGAGAATAATTCACCCCTCCACTTT. Amino acid sequence: CASRTENNSPLHF.

This clone was seen just once. The chain couples TRBV4-1 to TRBJ1-6; the D gene is possibly TRBD1 (6 bases). The germline gives CDR1 MGHRA, CDR2 YSYEKL. The V and J ends lost 6 bases and 9 bases respectively, with 21 bases between them. The CDR3 loop spans 16 amino acids. CDR3 amino acids: CASSQYAGDWGSPLHF. Written as DNA, the CDR3 is TGCGCCAGCAGTCAATACGCAGGGGACTGGGGTTCACCCCTCCACTTT.

This chain links TRBV7-3 with TRBJ2-5; no definite D call. Germline assignment: CDR1 SGHTA and CDR2 FQGTGA. V was trimmed by 1 base and J by 1 base, leaving 4 bases between them. This CDR3 spans 13 amino acids. The CDR3 loop is CASSLMGQETQYF. CDR3 in DNA: TGTGCCAGCAGCTTAATGGGCCAAGAGACCCAGTACTTC.